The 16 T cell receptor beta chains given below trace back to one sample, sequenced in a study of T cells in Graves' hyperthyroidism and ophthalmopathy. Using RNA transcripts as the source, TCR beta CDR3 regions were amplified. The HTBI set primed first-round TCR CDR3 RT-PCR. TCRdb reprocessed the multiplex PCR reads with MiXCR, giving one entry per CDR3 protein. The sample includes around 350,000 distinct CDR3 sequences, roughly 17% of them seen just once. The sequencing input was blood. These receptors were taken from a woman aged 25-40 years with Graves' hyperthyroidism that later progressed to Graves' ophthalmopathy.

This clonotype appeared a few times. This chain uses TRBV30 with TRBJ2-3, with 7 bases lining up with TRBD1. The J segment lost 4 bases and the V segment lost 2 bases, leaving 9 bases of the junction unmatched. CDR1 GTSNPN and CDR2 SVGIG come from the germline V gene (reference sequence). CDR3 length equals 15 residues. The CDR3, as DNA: TGTGCCTGGAGTCTAAACAGGGGTTTAGCAGATACGCAGTATTTT. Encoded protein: CAWSLNRGLADTQYF.

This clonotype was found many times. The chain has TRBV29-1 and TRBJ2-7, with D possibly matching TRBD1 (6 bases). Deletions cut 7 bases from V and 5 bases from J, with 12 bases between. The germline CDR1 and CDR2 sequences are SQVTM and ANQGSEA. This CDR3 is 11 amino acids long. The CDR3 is CSDLQGHEQYF. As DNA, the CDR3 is TGCAGCGATCTCCAGGGGCACGAGCAGTACTTC.

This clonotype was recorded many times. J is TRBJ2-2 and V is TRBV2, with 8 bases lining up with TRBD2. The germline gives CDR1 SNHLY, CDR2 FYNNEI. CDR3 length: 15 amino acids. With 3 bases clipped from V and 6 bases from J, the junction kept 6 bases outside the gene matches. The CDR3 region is CASSETGGPAGELFF. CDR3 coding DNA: TGTGCCAGCAGTGAGACGGGGGGGCCAGCCGGGGAGCTGTTTTTT.

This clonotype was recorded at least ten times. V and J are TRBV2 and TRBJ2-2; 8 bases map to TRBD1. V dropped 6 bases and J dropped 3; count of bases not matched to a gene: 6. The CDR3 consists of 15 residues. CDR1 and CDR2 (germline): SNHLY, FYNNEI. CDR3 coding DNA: TGTGCCAGCAGAGAGGGACAGGCCGACACCGGGGAGCTGTTTTTT. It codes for CASREGQADTGELFF. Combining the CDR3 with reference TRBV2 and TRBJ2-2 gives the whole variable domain EPEVTQTPSHQVTQMGQEVILRCVPISNHLYFYWYRQILGQKVEFLVSFYNNEISEKSEIFDDQFSVERPDGSNFTLKIRSTKLEDSAMYFCASREGQADTGELFFGEGSRLTVL.

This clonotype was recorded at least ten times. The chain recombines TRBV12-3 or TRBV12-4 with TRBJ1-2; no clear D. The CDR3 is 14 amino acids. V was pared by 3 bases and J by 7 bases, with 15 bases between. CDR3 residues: CASSLLAREFGYTF. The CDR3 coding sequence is TGTGCCAGCAGTTTGTTGGCCAGAGAGTTTGGCTACACCTTC.

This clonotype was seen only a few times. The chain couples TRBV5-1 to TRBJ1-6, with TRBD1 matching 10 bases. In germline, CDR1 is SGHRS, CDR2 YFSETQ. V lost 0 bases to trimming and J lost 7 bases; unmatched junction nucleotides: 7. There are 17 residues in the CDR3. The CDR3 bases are TGCGCCAGCAGCTTGGTACGACAGGGGGCCAAAAATTCACCCCTCCACTTT. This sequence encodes CASSLVRQGAKNSPLHF.

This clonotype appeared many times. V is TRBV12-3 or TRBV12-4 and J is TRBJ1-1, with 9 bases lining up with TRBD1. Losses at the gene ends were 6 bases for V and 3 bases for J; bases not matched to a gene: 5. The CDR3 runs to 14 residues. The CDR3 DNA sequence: TGTGCCAGCAGACCCGGGACAGGGCACACTGAAGCTTTCTTT. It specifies CASRPGTGHTEAFF.

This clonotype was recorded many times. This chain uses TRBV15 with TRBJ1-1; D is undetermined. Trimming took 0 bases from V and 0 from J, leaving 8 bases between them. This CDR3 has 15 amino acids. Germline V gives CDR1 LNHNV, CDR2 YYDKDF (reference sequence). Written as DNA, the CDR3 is TGTGCCACCAGCAGAGACAGAGTTATGAACACTGAAGCTTTCTTT. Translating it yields CATSRDRVMNTEAFF.

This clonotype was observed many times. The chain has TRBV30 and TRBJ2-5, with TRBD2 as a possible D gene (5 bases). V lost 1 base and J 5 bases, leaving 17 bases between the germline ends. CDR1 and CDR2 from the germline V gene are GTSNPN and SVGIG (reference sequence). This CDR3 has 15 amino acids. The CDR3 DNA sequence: TGTGCCTGGAGTGAGACCCTGGGCTCGGGGGAGACCCAGTACTTC. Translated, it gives CAWSETLGSGETQYF.

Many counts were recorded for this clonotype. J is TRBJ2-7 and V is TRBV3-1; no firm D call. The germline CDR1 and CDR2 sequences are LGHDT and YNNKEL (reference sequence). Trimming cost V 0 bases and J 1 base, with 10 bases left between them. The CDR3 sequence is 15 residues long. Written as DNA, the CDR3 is TGTGCCAGCAGCCAAGATGGACGGAGATCCTACGAGCAGTACTTC. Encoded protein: CASSQDGRRSYEQYF.

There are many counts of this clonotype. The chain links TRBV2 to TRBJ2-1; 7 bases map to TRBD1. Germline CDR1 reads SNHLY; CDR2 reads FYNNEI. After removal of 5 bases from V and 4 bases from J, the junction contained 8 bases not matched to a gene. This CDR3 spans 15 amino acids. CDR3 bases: TGTGCCAGCAGTACAGGGGATAGCAATTACAATGAGCAGTTCTTC. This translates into CASSTGDSNYNEQFF.

The CDR3 is CASSQVQGFSADTQYF. The CDR3 nucleotides read TGTGCCAGCAGCCAAGTACAAGGATTTAGTGCAGATACGCAGTATTTT. This chain links TRBV4-2 with TRBJ2-3; no reliable D call. CDR3 size: 16 residues. Germline V gene sequence: CDR1 LGHNA, CDR2 YNFKEQ. Trimming took off 1 base at V and 4 bases at J, with 15 bases between the two ends.

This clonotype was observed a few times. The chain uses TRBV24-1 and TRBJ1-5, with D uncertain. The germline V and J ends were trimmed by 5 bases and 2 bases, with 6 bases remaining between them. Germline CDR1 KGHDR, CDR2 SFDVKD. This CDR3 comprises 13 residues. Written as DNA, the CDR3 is TGTGCCACCAGTGCTAGGGGCAATCAGCCCCAGCATTTT. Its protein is CATSARGNQPQHF.

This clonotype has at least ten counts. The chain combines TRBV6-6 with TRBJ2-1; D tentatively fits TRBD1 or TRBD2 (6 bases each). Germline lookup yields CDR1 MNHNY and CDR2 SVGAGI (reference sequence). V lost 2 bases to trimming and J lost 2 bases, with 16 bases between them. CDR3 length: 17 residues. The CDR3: CASSYDGGQPPYNEQFF. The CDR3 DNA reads TGTGCCAGCAGTTACGACGGGGGCCAACCTCCCTACAATGAGCAGTTCTTC.

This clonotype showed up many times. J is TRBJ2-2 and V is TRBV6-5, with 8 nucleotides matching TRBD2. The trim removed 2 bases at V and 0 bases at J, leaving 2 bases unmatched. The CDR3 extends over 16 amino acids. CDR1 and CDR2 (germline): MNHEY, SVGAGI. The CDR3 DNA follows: TGTGCCAGCAGTTACCGACTAGCGTCGAACACCGGGGAGCTGTTTTTT. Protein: CASSYRLASNTGELFF.

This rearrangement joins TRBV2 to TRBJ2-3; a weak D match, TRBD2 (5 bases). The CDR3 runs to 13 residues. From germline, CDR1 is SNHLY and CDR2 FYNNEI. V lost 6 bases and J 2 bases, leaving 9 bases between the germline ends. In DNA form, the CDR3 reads TGTGCCAGCAGAGGTCTAGCCACAGATACGCAGTATTTT. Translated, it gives CASRGLATDTQYF.